The clone carrying this T cell receptor (beta chain) was detected only once. Antigen specificity is unknown. TCRdb keeps only in-frame clones here, not all; method: immunoSEQ multiplex PCR. The sample lists tens of thousands of clones; about 64% were seen once. The data belong to a study of cytotoxic CD8 clonotypes in ibrutinib-treated CLL. About the study: Partial responses totalled roughly 24 and complete responses 2; after median approximately 62 months, about 15 remained remitted and approximately twelve progressed. Study-wide results and limits: Baseline clonality, above age-matched healthy donor levels, tracked circulating CD8+ T-cell counts.

Libraries of TCR beta were made from approximately 1.9 micrograms of genomic DNA that came from cryopreserved PBMCs. The receptor comes from a human donor with chronic lymphocytic leukemia. Sequences were derived from PBMCs, sampled after 12 months of ibrutinib treatment.

CDR3 sequence: CASSVGASGITDTQYF. As DNA, the CDR3 is TGTGCCAGCAGCGTAGGCGCTAGCGGGATCACAGATACGCAGTATTTT. The rearrangement joins TRBV9 to TRBJ2-3; TRBD2 matches 9 bases. The CDR3 has 16 residues. CDR1 and CDR2 (germline): SGDLS, YYNGEE. Trimming cost V 0 bases and J 2 bases; bases outside gene matches: 4.